This TCR beta chain was recorded in a study of cytomegalovirus exposure and HLA in healthy donors. Study summary: The roughly 110 validation repertoires were reported in a later analysis to have been generated on the same platform as the roughly 630 first-cohort repertoires.

CDR3 length: 14 amino acids. The germline V and J ends were trimmed by 2 bases and 2 bases, with 9 bases remaining between them. Germline V CDR1 and CDR2: SGHVS, FQNEAQ. Generated by immunoSEQ multiplex PCR, the TCRdb table keeps only in-frame clones and is missing some. The table includes around 200,000 clones, approximately 86% detected once. In regard to this clone: Its antigen remains unknown.

Overall study results and limits: Some public TCRs appeared in many individuals, while most sequences were rare.

This chain uses TRBV7-8 with TRBJ1-1; maybe TRBD1 (5 bases). The receptor comes from a woman aged 18-29 years in good health and CMV-seronegative. Sequenced material: PBMCs. In nucleotides, the CDR3 is TGTGCCAGCAGCTTAACTGACAGTAACACTGAAGCTTTCTTT. It is translated as CASSLTDSNTEAFF.